This T cell receptor beta chain stems from a study of CD8 T cells in ankylosing spondylitis (dated by TCRdb to about 2017). For the study in its entirety: To find TCR variants linked to disease, the study profiled T cell receptor beta repertoires in ankylosing spondylitis patients and healthy donors. Peripheral blood was sampled, and synovial fluid was additionally collected from ankylosing spondylitis patients. The full study cohort was made up of over 20 ankylosing spondylitis patients and 95 to 130 healthy donors. What the work shows at the level of the full study, not this receptor alone: In peripheral blood, the disease-linked clones were found at relatively low frequencies and had a CD8+ phenotype. According to the report, matched synovial fluid samples from ankylosing spondylitis patients were significantly enriched for the disease-linked clones. A TCR beta motif made up of seven or eight highly homologous amino acid variants appeared to be characteristic of blood from ankylosing spondylitis patients. Some of the motif variants had been reported before in the synovial fluid and blood of reactive arthritis patients, a finding that suggests common disease-initiation mechanisms.

The cysteine opens and the phenylalanine closes a CDR3 of 15 amino acids. Kept here is only the CDR3 DNA, which spans 45 bases and is read in frame from base 1. CDR1 and CDR2, looked up from the germline V gene, are SGHTA and FQGNSA. Trimming costs V 1 base and J 2 bases, and their ends lie 11 bases apart. Reads for this sample came from an Illumina HiSeq 2500. Quantitative 5'-RACE with molecular barcodes was used to prepare TCR beta libraries. In the authors' own workflow: Disease-linked TCR variants were identified with a new computational method built on a probabilistic model of VDJ rearrangement. TCRdb redid the processing of the public reads, applying fastp at Q25 and MiXCR, and retained in-frame beta chains. Identical CDR3 protein sequences are pooled into one entry, listed with their most common genes and DNA. None of the V and J calls come from the authors' own analysis; TCRdb made them. The sample profile shows 200,000 or so distinct CDR3 sequences; 13% of them were found once. The top ten clonotypes cover roughly 11% of the sample.

At least ten counts were recorded for this clonotype. Its antigen specificity is not known. Per-base quality was not reported, and no clone a single base away is much larger than it. This clonotype originated in a female donor with ankylosing spondylitis or in good health (not recorded which). What was sequenced was blood, either unsorted or a sorted T cell fraction (not recorded which). The V gene is TRBV7-2 and the J gene is TRBJ1-2, with the D gene not clear enough to name. The nucleotide sequence is given as TGTGCCAGCAGCTTAGAAAACAGCGCGAACTATGGCTACACCTTC. It translates as CASSLENSANYGYTF. The CDR3, completed at both ends by the reference TRBV7-2 and TRBJ1-2 genes, gives the full variable domain GAGVSQSPSNKVTEKGKDVELRCDPISGHTALYWYRQSLGQGLEFLIYFQGNSAPDKSGLPSDRFSAERTGGSVSTLTIQRTQQEDSAVYLCASSLENSANYGYTFGSGTRLTVV.